This T cell receptor (beta chain) comes out of a study of blood T cell repertoires in COVID-19. At the level of the study: Both acute and convalescent COVID-19 samples were obtained from the United States, Italy and Spain. The analysed material was cDNA or gDNA that came from T cells, B-cell-depleted T cells, or PBMCs.

The germline gives CDR1 SGHRS, CDR2 YFSETQ. The CDR3 is 16 residues long. Trimming shortened V by 5 bases and J by 0 bases, and 14 bases separated the two germline ends. The participants were between about 18 and 90 years old and came from about two dozen US areas. Per the original data handling: Nucleated cell number was recorded as an estimate derived from reference gene primer amplification. Only in-frame clones appear in the TCRdb table, and some are missing; sequencing was by immunoSEQ multiplex PCR. For V, J and clone size, that table is used; D and trimming come from the DNA. The sample comprises about 330,000 clones, 87% of which are singletons, and roughly 5.3% rests with the top ten.

Sequencing used PBMCs or T cells enriched from blood (not recorded which). This clonotype was sampled from a woman under 40 who had recovered from COVID-19. This sequence joins TRBV5-1 and TRBJ2-2; maybe TRBD2 (5 bases). CDR3 bases: TGCGCCAGCAGTCCACTCGGGGTTTCGAACACCGGGGAGCTGTTTTTT. Its protein product is CASSPLGVSNTGELFF. The full variable domain, its missing parts supplied by reference TRBV5-1 and TRBJ2-2, is KAGVTQTPRYLIKTRGQQVTLSCSPISGHRSVSWYQQTPGQGLQFLFEYFSETQRNKGNFPGRFSGRQFSNSRSEMNVSTLELGDSALYLCASSPLGVSNTGELFFGEGSRLTVL.